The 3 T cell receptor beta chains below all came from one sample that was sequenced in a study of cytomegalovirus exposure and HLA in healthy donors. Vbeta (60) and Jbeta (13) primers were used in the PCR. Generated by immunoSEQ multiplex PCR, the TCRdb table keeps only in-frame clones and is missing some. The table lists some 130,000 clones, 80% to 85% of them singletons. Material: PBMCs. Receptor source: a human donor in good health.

In DNA, the CDR3 is TGTGCCAGCAGGACTCAGATGAATAGCAATCAGCCCCAGCATTTT. Amino acids: CASRTQMNSNQPQHF. V and J are TRBV27 and TRBJ1-5; D is uncertain. This CDR3 is 15 amino acids long. Germline V gene lookup returns CDR1 MNHEY and CDR2 SMNVEV (reference sequence). V lost 6 bases and J lost 0, with 12 bases in between.

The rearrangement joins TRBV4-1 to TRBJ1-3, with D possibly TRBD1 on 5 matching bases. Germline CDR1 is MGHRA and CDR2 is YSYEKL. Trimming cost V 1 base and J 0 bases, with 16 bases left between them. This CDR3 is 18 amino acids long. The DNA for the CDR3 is TGCGCCAGCAGCCAAGGAAGCCCCCAGGGAAACTCTGGAAACACCATATATTTT. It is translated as CASSQGSPQGNSGNTIYF.

Here the CDR3 reads CASSLAFGDTGELFF. DNA of the CDR3: TGCGCCAGCAGCTTGGCATTCGGTGACACCGGGGAGCTGTTTTTT. The gene calls are TRBV5-1 and TRBJ2-2; D not certain. The CDR3 sequence is 15 residues long. Per the germline V gene, CDR1 is SGHRS and CDR2 is YFSETQ. Trimming took off 0 bases at V and 3 bases at J, with 9 bases between the two ends.